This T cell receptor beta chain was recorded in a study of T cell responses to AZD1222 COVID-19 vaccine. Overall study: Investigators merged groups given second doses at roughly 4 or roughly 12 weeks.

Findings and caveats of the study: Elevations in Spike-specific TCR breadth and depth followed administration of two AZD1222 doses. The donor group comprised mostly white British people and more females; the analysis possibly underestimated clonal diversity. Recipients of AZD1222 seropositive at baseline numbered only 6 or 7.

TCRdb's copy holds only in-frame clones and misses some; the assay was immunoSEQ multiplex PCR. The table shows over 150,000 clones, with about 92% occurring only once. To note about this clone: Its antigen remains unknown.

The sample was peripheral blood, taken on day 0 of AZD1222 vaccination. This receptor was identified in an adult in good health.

The CDR3 region has the DNA TGTGCCAGCAGCGTCTCTTTTGCAGGGCGGCCTGGGGCCAACGTCCTGACTTTC. Encoded protein: CASSVSFAGRPGANVLTF. The chain links TRBV9 to TRBJ2-6, with D possibly matching TRBD1 (5 bases). The CDR3 runs 18 residues. Looked up from germline, CDR1 is SGDLS and CDR2 is YYNGEE. Trimming removed 2 bases at V and 2 bases at J, with 17 bases between.